The 2 T cell receptor beta chains below were found in one sample sequenced in a study of T cell repertoires in cytomegalovirus infection. TCRdb re-derived calls from the reads in MiXCR, one entry per CDR3 protein. The repertoire holds approximately 350,000 distinct CDR3 sequences, with about 35% as singletons. These TCRs are of unknown antigen specificity. This specimen was cultured PBMCs, taken from culture after CMV antigen stimulation. The origin of the receptors is a human donor in good health (CMV status not recorded). Some clones in this sample may be carry-over from other donors' samples.

The chain combines TRBV6-8 with TRBJ2-7, with 8 bases lining up with TRBD1. With 5 bases clipped from V and 0 bases from J, the junction kept 9 bases outside the gene matches. The CDR3 is 16 amino acids. Looked up from germline, CDR1 is MNHGY and CDR2 is SAAAGT. CDR3 amino acids: CASSTRRTGRSYEQYF. The CDR3 DNA reads as TGTGCCAGCAGTACCCGGAGGACAGGGCGCTCCTACGAGCAGTACTTC.

The gene calls are TRBV2 and TRBJ2-1; 8 bases line up with TRBD1. V shed 4 bases and J 4 bases; nucleotides not matched to a gene: 0. The CDR3 has 13 amino acids. The germline CDR1 and CDR2 sequences are SNHLY and FYNNEI. In DNA form, the CDR3 reads TGTGCCAGCAGTGGACAGGGGTACAATGAGCAGTTCTTC. This translates into CASSGQGYNEQFF.